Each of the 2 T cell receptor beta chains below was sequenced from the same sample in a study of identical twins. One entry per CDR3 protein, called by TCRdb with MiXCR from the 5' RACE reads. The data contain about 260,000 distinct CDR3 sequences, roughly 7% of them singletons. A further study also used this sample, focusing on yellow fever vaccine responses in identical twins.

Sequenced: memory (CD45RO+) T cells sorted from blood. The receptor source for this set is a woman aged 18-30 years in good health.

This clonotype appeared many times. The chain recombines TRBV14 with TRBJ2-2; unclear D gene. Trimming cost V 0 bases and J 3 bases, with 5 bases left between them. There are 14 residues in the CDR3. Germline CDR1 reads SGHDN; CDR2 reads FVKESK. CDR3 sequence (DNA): TGTGCCAGCAGCCAAGAGTCGGACACCGGGGAGCTGTTTTTT. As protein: CASSQESDTGELFF.

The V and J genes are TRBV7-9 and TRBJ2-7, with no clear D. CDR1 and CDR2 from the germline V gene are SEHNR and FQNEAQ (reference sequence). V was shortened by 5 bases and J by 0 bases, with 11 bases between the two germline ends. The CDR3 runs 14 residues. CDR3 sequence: CASSPAMSSYEQYF. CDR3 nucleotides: TGTGCCAGCAGCCCAGCAATGAGCTCCTACGAGCAGTACTTC.